This is a list of T cell receptor beta chains from one sample in a study of blood T cell repertoires in COVID-19. The repertoire was sequenced with immunoSEQ multiplex PCR; TCRdb's copy has only in-frame clones and lacks some. The table records 150,000 to 170,000 clones, about 88% of them present only once. Sequenced sample: peripheral blood. These receptors were collected from a woman aged 55-75 years with COVID-19, enrolled during active disease. CDR3s include the opening cysteine and the closing phenylalanine or tryptophan. D genes are given only for firm matches. Some rows have no size entry. The others give once, few or many, or a class for an expanded clone.

V	size	J	D	CDR3	DNA
TRBV19	-	TRBJ1-5	-	CASSQQLTYNQPQHF	TGTGCCAGTAGTCAACAGCTAACCTACAATCAGCCCCAGCATTTT
TRBV14	-	TRBJ2-1	-	CASSQDRAAFNEQFF	TGTGCCAGCAGCCAAGACAGGGCAGCATTCAATGAGCAGTTCTTC
TRBV6-1	-	TRBJ1-2	TRBD1	CASRGGDRGDYGYTF	TGTGCCAGCAGGGGGGGGGACAGGGGAGACTATGGCTACACCTTC
TRBV7-2	-	TRBJ1-2	-	CASSQGGSVSNYGYTF	TGTGCCAGCAGCCAAGGGGGTTCAGTTAGTAACTATGGCTACACCTTC
TRBV7-3	-	TRBJ1-1	TRBD1	CASSSSTGKVTEAFF	TGTGCCAGCAGCTCCTCGACAGGGAAAGTCACTGAAGCTTTCTTT
TRBV6-6	-	TRBJ2-1	TRBD2	CASSYGSGGADEQFF	TGTGCCAGCAGTTACGGCAGCGGGGGGGCCGATGAGCAGTTCTTC
TRBV14	-	TRBJ2-3	-	CASSQDILRDTQYF	TGTGCCAGCAGCCAAGATATACTGAGGGATACGCAGTATTTT
TRBV23-1	-	TRBJ1-5	TRBD1	CASSHSRTGSYQPQHF	TGCGCCAGCAGTCACTCTAGGACAGGGTCCTATCAGCCCCAGCATTTT
TRBV25-1	-	TRBJ2-5	-	CASTSTTRGETQYF	TGTGCCAGTACAAGCACGACTAGGGGAGAGACCCAGTACTTC
TRBV18	-	TRBJ2-3	TRBD2	CASSSVAGGSTDTQYF	TGTGCCAGCTCATCAGTAGCGGGAGGGAGCACAGATACGCAGTATTTT
TRBV14	-	TRBJ1-4	-	CASSFTTANNEKLFF	TGTGCCAGCAGTTTCACGACAGCAAACAATGAAAAACTGTTTTTT
TRBV9	-	TRBJ2-1	TRBD2	CASSVGRLAGNEQFF	TGTGCCAGCAGCGTAGGTCGCCTAGCGGGGAATGAGCAGTTCTTC
TRBV27	-	TRBJ1-2	-	CASSQREANYGYTF	TGTGCCAGCAGTCAAAGGGAGGCGAACTATGGCTACACCTTC
TRBV10-3	-	TRBJ1-2	-	CAISESSPSTLDGYTF	TGTGCCATCAGTGAGTCGAGCCCAAGTACCTTGGATGGCTACACCTTC
TRBV6-5	-	TRBJ1-5	-	CASTTGRANQPQHF	TGTGCCAGCACCACAGGGAGAGCTAATCAGCCCCAGCATTTT
TRBV29-1	-	TRBJ1-1	-	CSHTSARENTEAFF	TGCAGCCATACCTCAGCGAGGGAGAACACTGAAGCTTTCTTT
TRBV5-4	many	TRBJ1-3	-	CASSLDRAGNTIYF	TGTGCCAGCAGCTTGGACAGGGCTGGAAACACCATATATTTT